These 18 T cell receptor beta chains originate from one sample sequenced in a study of T cell responses to AZD1222 COVID-19 vaccine. Sequencing used immunoSEQ multiplex PCR; TCRdb keeps in-frame clones, though not all of them. The repertoire has 140,000 to 150,000 clones, roughly 92% of them found once; the top ten carry around 1.7%. The input for sequencing was peripheral blood, taken on day 0 of AZD1222 vaccination. All receptors derive from an adult in good health.

V and J are TRBV5-1 and TRBJ1-1, with TRBD1 as a possible D gene (6 bases). The CDR3 loop spans 16 amino acids. Germline CDR1 is SGHRS and CDR2 is YFSETQ. Trimming removed 1 base from V and 1 base from J, with 14 bases in between. The CDR3 spells CASSLLGAGRNTEAFF. In nucleotides, the CDR3 is TGCGCCAGCAGCTTGCTGGGGGCTGGGAGGAACACTGAAGCTTTCTTT. Full variable domain (missing parts from reference TRBV5-1 and TRBJ1-1): KAGVTQTPRYLIKTRGQQVTLSCSPISGHRSVSWYQQTPGQGLQFLFEYFSETQRNKGNFPGRFSGRQFSNSRSEMNVSTLELGDSALYLCASSLLGAGRNTEAFFGQGTRLTVV.

V usage is TRBV4-1 and J usage is TRBJ2-2; D is tentatively TRBD1 or TRBD2 (5 bases each). V gave up 2 bases and J gave up 3 bases, with 10 bases separating them. This CDR3 spans 15 amino acids. Germline V CDR1 and CDR2: MGHRA, YSYEKL. DNA for the CDR3: TGCGCCAGCAGCCAACTTGGGGGAGACACCGGGGAGCTGTTTTTT. As protein: CASSQLGGDTGELFF.

This clone was detected ten times or more. The rearrangement uses TRBV15 and TRBJ1-3; D is unclear. Trimming removed 0 bases from V and 0 bases from J, with 9 bases in between. There are 16 residues in the CDR3. Germline CDR1 reads LNHNV; CDR2 reads YYDKDF (reference sequence). The CDR3 loop is CATSRDWAYSGNTIYF. The CDR3 bases are TGTGCCACCAGCAGAGATTGGGCATACTCTGGAAACACCATATATTTT.

This rearrangement joins TRBV7-3 to TRBJ2-2; the match to TRBD1 covers 7 bases. The trim removed 8 bases at V and 1 base at J, leaving 7 bases unmatched. The CDR3 contains 15 residues. Germline V gene data show CDR1 as SGHTA and CDR2 as FQGTGA. CDR3: CASPTGTVNTGELFF. The DNA for the CDR3 is TGTGCCAGCCCAACCGGGACAGTGAACACCGGGGAGCTGTTTTTT.

The genes are TRBV7-2 and TRBJ1-3; D unresolved. CDR3 length: 17 residues. Germline V gene data show CDR1 as SGHTA and CDR2 as FQGNSA. V was cut by 1 base and J by 0 bases, with 13 bases left in between. CDR3 DNA: TGTGCCAGCAGCTTAGAGCCGGCCCAGAGCTCTGGAAACACCATATATTTT. The encoded protein is CASSLEPAQSSGNTIYF.

J is TRBJ1-2 and V is TRBV12-5; 11 nucleotides align to TRBD1. After removal of 0 bases from V and 6 bases from J, the junction contained 6 bases not matched to a gene. The germline gives CDR1 LGHNT, CDR2 FRNRAP. This CDR3 comprises 16 residues. The CDR3 sequence: CASGLVPGQGVNGYTF. DNA of the CDR3: TGTGCTAGTGGTTTGGTCCCGGGACAGGGGGTGAATGGCTACACCTTC.

The gene calls are TRBV2 and TRBJ2-7; D is perhaps TRBD1 or TRBD2 (5 bases each). Deletions cut 7 bases from V and 4 bases from J, with 17 bases between. Germline lookup yields CDR1 SNHLY and CDR2 FYNNEI. This CDR3 has 14 amino acids. The CDR3 region has the DNA TGTGCCAGCAAAAGGGACCCAAGATCGTACGAGCAGTACTTC. Translation gives CASKRDPRSYEQYF.

V gene TRBV30 combines with J gene TRBJ1-3, with D uncertain. V dropped 1 base and J dropped 3 bases, with 10 bases sitting between them. This CDR3 has 14 amino acids. Looked up from germline, CDR1 is GTSNPN and CDR2 is SVGIG (reference sequence). This chain's CDR3 is CAWSAPILGNTIYF. DNA of the CDR3: TGTGCCTGGAGTGCGCCAATCCTTGGAAACACCATATATTTT.

The rearrangement joins TRBV10-3 to TRBJ2-1; D is perhaps TRBD2 (6 bases). CDR3 size: 15 residues. The V and J ends lost 4 bases and 0 bases respectively, with 10 bases between them. Germline V CDR1 and CDR2: ENHRY, SYGVKD. CDR3 in amino acids: CAISVAGNSYNEQFF. The DNA for the CDR3 is TGTGCCATCAGTGTTGCGGGAAACTCCTACAATGAGCAGTTCTTC.

The CDR3 coding sequence is TGTGCCAGTAGGGGGACAGGCGATCAGCCCCAGCATTTT. It specifies CASRGTGDQPQHF. The rearrangement links TRBV19 to TRBJ1-5; 8 nucleotides match TRBD1. Germline trimming cut 6 bases from V and 5 bases from J; bases unmatched to any gene: 3. This CDR3 has 13 amino acids. The germline CDR1 and CDR2 sequences are LNHDA and SQIVND (reference sequence).

The V and J genes are TRBV24-1 and TRBJ2-1; 8 bases match TRBD2. CDR3 length: 17 amino acids. After removal of 1 base from V and 3 bases from J, the junction contained 7 bases not matched to a gene. CDR1 is KGHDR, CDR2 SFDVKD, per germline. The CDR3 sequence is CATSDFGGASDYNEQFF. The DNA for the CDR3 is TGTGCCACCAGTGATTTCGGGGGGGCTAGCGACTACAATGAGCAGTTCTTC.

This rearrangement joins TRBV12-3 or TRBV12-4 to TRBJ1-4; the D is unclear. CDR3 length: 13 amino acids. V was pared by 1 base and J by 5 bases, with 5 bases between. The CDR3 loop reads CASSLGTNEKLFF. As DNA, the CDR3 is TGTGCCAGCAGTTTAGGGACGAATGAAAAACTGTTTTTT.

The genes are TRBV10-2 and TRBJ1-1; the D is unclear. This CDR3 region has 11 residues. V dropped 6 bases and J dropped 9 bases, with 11 bases sitting between them. Germline V gene lookup returns CDR1 WSHSY and CDR2 SAAADI. This CDR3 reads CASSTGGKAFF. The CDR3 DNA is TGCGCCAGCAGCACGGGTGGGAAAGCTTTCTTT.

The chain employs TRBV7-2 and TRBJ1-4, with 9 bases that match TRBD1. CDR3 length: 15 amino acids. From germline, CDR1 is SGHTA and CDR2 FQGNSA. V lost 4 bases to trimming and J lost 12 bases; unmatched junction nucleotides: 12. The CDR3 nucleotides are TGTGCCAGCAGCTCCGCCGGGACAGGGTTTTTAGAACTGTTTTTT. It is translated as CASSSAGTGFLELFF.

The rearrangement uses TRBV5-1 and TRBJ2-5; 10 bases are shared with TRBD2. Trimming removed 1 base from V and 5 bases from J; junction bases left unmatched: 5. The CDR3 is made up of 15 amino acids. Germline lookup yields CDR1 SGHRS and CDR2 YFSETQ. The CDR3 nucleotides are TGCGCCAGCAGCTTGACGGGACTAGCGCCTGAGACCCAGTACTTC. This translates into CASSLTGLAPETQYF. The complete variable domain, with remaining parts taken from reference TRBV5-1 and TRBJ2-5, reads KAGVTQTPRYLIKTRGQQVTLSCSPISGHRSVSWYQQTPGQGLQFLFEYFSETQRNKGNFPGRFSGRQFSNSRSEMNVSTLELGDSALYLCASSLTGLAPETQYFGPGTRLLVL.

This clone was seen only once. The chain links TRBV6-6 to TRBJ1-2; the D is unclear. This CDR3 has 14 amino acids. The germline gives CDR1 MNHNY, CDR2 SVGAGI (reference sequence). Between the trimmed V and J ends, which lost 0 bases and 4 bases, there was a span of 9 bases. CDR3 in amino acids: CASSYSKGTYGYTF. The CDR3 nucleotides read TGTGCCAGCAGTTACTCGAAGGGCACCTATGGCTACACCTTC.

This rearrangement joins TRBV30 to TRBJ2-3, with no clear D. Germline V CDR1 and CDR2: GTSNPN, SVGIG (reference sequence). V was cut by 1 base and J by 9 bases, with 8 bases left in between. This CDR3 has 11 amino acids. CDR3 amino acids: CAWSGLETQYF. The CDR3 DNA reads TGTGCCTGGAGTGGGCTGGAGACGCAGTATTTT.

This clone was seen a handful of times. The chain carries TRBV28 and TRBJ1-5; D is perhaps TRBD1 (5 bases). Germline lookup yields CDR1 MDHEN and CDR2 SYDVKM. The ends were cut back, 6 bases at V and 3 bases at J, with 6 bases in the middle. This CDR3 has 12 amino acids. The CDR3 region is CASRDNNQPQHF. CDR3 DNA: TGTGCCAGCAGGGACAACAATCAGCCCCAGCATTTT.